Listed below are T cell receptor beta chains from one sample, sequenced in a study of cytomegalovirus exposure and HLA in healthy donors. Data came from immunoSEQ multiplex PCR; TCRdb stores just in-frame clones and leaves some out. The table has 150,000 to 200,000 clones, 85% to 90% seen once. What was sequenced was PBMCs. Receptor source: a woman under 40 in good health and CMV-seronegative. The CDR3 runs from the conserved cysteine through the conserved F or W. The D gene is left open where the match is weak. Clone size appears in some rows only: once, few, many, or a class for an expanded clone.

D gene,J gene,V gene,CDR3 length,clone size,CDR3 protein,CDR3 DNA
TRBD1,TRBJ2-1,TRBV13,14,-,CASSSDRGRDEQFF,TGTGCCAGCAGCTCCGACAGGGGGAGGGATGAGCAGTTCTTC
-,TRBJ1-5,TRBV5-1,14,-,CASSLDPTNQPQHF,TGCGCCAGCAGCTTGGACCCTACTAATCAGCCCCAGCATTTT
-,TRBJ2-5,TRBV18,12,once,CASSTWLETQYF,TGTGCCAGCTCAACGTGGCTAGAGACCCAGTACTTC
-,TRBJ2-3,TRBV6-5,16,-,CASSYSWPKYTDTQYF,TGTGCCAGCAGTTACTCGTGGCCGAAATACACAGATACGCAGTATTTT
TRBD1,TRBJ1-4,TRBV6-1,15,once,CASSGEGAGSSKLFF,TGTGCCAGCAGTGGTGAGGGGGCAGGCTCTTCTAAACTGTTTTTT
-,TRBJ1-6,TRBV7-2,18,few,CASSLGPQGTSYNSPLHF,TGTGCCAGCAGCTTAGGTCCGCAGGGGACGTCCTATAATTCACCCCTCCACTTT
-,TRBJ1-5,TRBV5-4,15,few,CASSLPPVSNQPQHF,TGTGCCAGCAGCCTCCCCCCCGTTAGCAATCAGCCCCAGCATTTT
TRBD1,TRBJ2-7,TRBV10-3,13,-,CAISPGGIHEQYF,TGTGCCATCAGCCCAGGGGGTATCCACGAGCAGTACTTC
-,TRBJ2-1,TRBV6-5,12,few,CASSPGYNEQFF,TGTGCCAGCAGTCCGGGCTACAATGAGCAGTTCTTC
TRBD2,TRBJ2-7,TRBV10-1,15,-,CASSQGGLAGHEQYF,TGCGCCAGCAGTCAAGGAGGACTAGCGGGGCACGAGCAGTACTTC
-,TRBJ1-1,TRBV9,17,-,CASSVDPGTGVNTEAFF,TGTGCCAGCAGCGTAGATCCGGGGACGGGGGTGAACACTGAAGCTTTCTTT
-,TRBJ1-2,TRBV7-9,14,-,CASSFDTVVYGYTF,TGTGCCAGCAGCTTTGATACAGTCGTCTATGGCTACACCTTC
-,TRBJ2-7,TRBV4-3,14,once,CASSQDLRSYEQYF,TGCGCCAGCAGCCAAGATTTGAGGTCCTACGAGCAGTACTTC
-,TRBJ2-2,TRBV2,13,-,CASSRTQSGELFF,TGTGCCAGCTCAAGGACTCAATCCGGGGAGCTGTTTTTT
TRBD2,TRBJ2-3,TRBV28,16,-,CASRTPGGAMTDTQYF,TGTGCCAGCAGGACTCCCGGGGGGGCCATGACAGATACGCAGTATTTT
-,TRBJ2-1,TRBV9,15,-,CASSVTVSPYNEQFF,TGTGCCAGCAGCGTAACCGTTAGTCCCTACAATGAGCAGTTCTTC
TRBD1,TRBJ1-1,TRBV25-1,16,-,CASIPPLQGMNTEAFF,TGTGCCAGCATCCCCCCCTTACAGGGGATGAACACTGAAGCTTTCTTT
TRBD1,TRBJ1-2,TRBV19,14,-,CASSISGQGYGYTF,TGTGCCAGTAGTATATCCGGACAGGGATATGGCTACACCTTC
-,TRBJ1-1,TRBV13,12,-,CASSLGRTEAFF,TGTGCCAGCAGCTTAGGCCGGACAGAAGCTTTCTTT
-,TRBJ2-7,TRBV5-8,14,-,CASSLQGNSYEQYF,TGTGCCAGCAGCTTGCAGGGGAACTCCTACGAGCAGTACTTC
TRBD1,TRBJ2-6,TRBV18,17,-,CASSQGTGASGANVLTF,TGTGCCAGCTCACAAGGGACAGGGGCTTCTGGGGCCAACGTCCTGACTTTC
TRBD1,TRBJ1-5,TRBV7-2,14,-,CASSLRQGDQPQHF,TGTGCCAGCAGCCTCAGACAGGGGGATCAGCCCCAGCATTTT
-,TRBJ2-7,TRBV2,14,-,CASSEQGRMGEQYF,TGTGCCAGCAGTGAACAGGGTAGAATGGGCGAGCAGTACTTC
TRBD2,TRBJ2-5,TRBV5-1,19,-,CASSRRILSGDASKETQYF,TGCGCCAGCAGCCGCAGGATACTTAGCGGGGACGCTTCTAAAGAGACCCAGTACTTC
-,TRBJ2-5,TRBV18,15,once,CASSPAGGSQETQYF,TGTGCCAGCTCACCAGCTGGCGGGTCCCAAGAGACCCAGTACTTC
TRBD1,TRBJ2-7,TRBV18,18,once,CASSLIAGQGGSSYEQYF,TGTGCCAGCTCACTTATTGCCGGACAGGGAGGATCCTCCTACGAGCAGTACTTC
-,TRBJ2-1,TRBV5-4,15,-,CASSLGTLGPNEQFF,TGTGCCAGCAGCTTGGGCACTCTCGGTCCCAATGAGCAGTTCTTC
-,TRBJ1-4,TRBV15,13,-,CATSRADGGELFF,TGTGCCACCAGCAGGGCCGACGGAGGAGAACTGTTTTTT
TRBD2,TRBJ2-5,TRBV2,17,-,CASSEENTGGPVETQYF,TGTGCCAGCAGTGAAGAGAATACGGGGGGGCCGGTAGAGACCCAGTACTTC
TRBD1,TRBJ1-4,TRBV14,18,-,CASSQSPDRVGELPKLFF,TGTGCCAGCAGCCAAAGTCCCGACAGGGTGGGTGAACTGCCAAAACTGTTTTTT
TRBD1,TRBJ2-2,TRBV6-5,14,-,CASRTGERTGELFF,TGTGCCAGCAGAACAGGGGAGAGGACCGGGGAGCTGTTTTTT
-,TRBJ2-7,TRBV10-3,13,-,CATGLATGDEQYF,TGTGCCACCGGACTGGCGACCGGAGACGAGCAGTACTTC
-,TRBJ1-2,TRBV14,13,-,CASSQAPQGRVFF,TGTGCCAGCAGCCAAGCTCCCCAGGGCAGGGTCTTCTTC
-,TRBJ1-1,TRBV2,11,-,CASRGRPEAFF,TGTGCCAGCAGGGGGAGACCTGAAGCTTTCTTT
-,TRBJ2-7,TRBV15,17,-,CATSRDAEAPVSYEQYF,TGTGCCACCAGCAGAGATGCCGAGGCCCCGGTGAGCTACGAGCAGTACTTC
-,TRBJ2-5,TRBV27,14,-,CASSSGRKQETQYF,TGTGCCAGCAGTTCTGGCAGGAAACAAGAGACCCAGTACTTC
-,TRBJ1-2,TRBV5-1,14,once,CASSLGGTASGYTF,TGCGCCAGCAGCTTGGGAGGTACGGCCAGTGGCTACACCTTC
TRBD1,TRBJ1-3,TRBV9,14,-,CASSEGQLGNTIYF,TGTGCCAGCAGCGAGGGACAGTTAGGAAACACCATATATTTT
-,TRBJ2-2,TRBV6-1,12,-,CASIRDSGELFF,TGTGCCAGCATCCGGGACTCCGGGGAGCTGTTTTTT
TRBD1,TRBJ1-4,TRBV4-2,16,-,CASSRGEGQGNEKLFF,TGTGCCAGCAGCCGCGGCGAGGGACAGGGTAATGAAAAACTGTTTTTT